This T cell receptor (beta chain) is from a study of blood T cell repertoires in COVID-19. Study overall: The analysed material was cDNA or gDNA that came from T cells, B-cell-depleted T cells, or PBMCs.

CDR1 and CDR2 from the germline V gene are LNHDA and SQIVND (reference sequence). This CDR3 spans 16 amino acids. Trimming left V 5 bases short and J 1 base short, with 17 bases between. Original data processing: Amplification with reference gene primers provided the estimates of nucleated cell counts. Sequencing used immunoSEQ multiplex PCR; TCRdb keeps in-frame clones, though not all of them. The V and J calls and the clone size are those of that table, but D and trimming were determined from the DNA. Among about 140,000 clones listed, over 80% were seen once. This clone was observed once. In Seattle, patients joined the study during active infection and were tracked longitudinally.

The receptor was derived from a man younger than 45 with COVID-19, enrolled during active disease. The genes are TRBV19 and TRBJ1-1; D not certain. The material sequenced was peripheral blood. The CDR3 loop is CASSQRSQVRNTEAFF. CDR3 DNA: TGTGCCAGTAGTCAGAGATCTCAGGTCCGGAACACTGAAGCTTTCTTT. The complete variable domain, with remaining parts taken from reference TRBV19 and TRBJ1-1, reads DGGITQSPKYLFRKEGQNVTLSCEQNLNHDAMYWYRQDPGQGLRLIYYSQIVNDFQKGDIAEGYSVSREKKESFPLTVTSAQKNPTAFYLCASSQRSQVRNTEAFFGQGTRLTVV.